The rows below give T cell receptor beta chains drawn from one sample of a study of chemoradiotherapy in HPV16-positive cancers. Libraries were prepared by immunoSEQ multiplex PCR; TCRdb keeps only in-frame clonotypes and omits some of them. The sample comprises tens of thousands of clones, approximately 90% of which are singletons, and 2.1% rests with the top ten. The starting material was blood, obtained from a patient who underwent chemoradiotherapy. These receptors came from a human donor with HPV-associated anogenital cancer. Both conserved end residues are part of each CDR3. D genes are given only for firm matches. Size is omitted from some rows. Given values are once, few, many or a class for expanded clones.

TRBJ2-7,-,-,TRBV2,TGTGCCAGCACTGACAGTCGTATCTCCTACGAGCAGTACTTC,CASTDSRISYEQYF
TRBJ2-6,-,-,TRBV18,TGTGCCAGCTCACTCTCCCAGGGCTCTGGGGCCAACGTCCTGACTTTC,CASSLSQGSGANVLTF
TRBJ2-7,-,-,TRBV5-1,TGCGCCACCCTCGGCAGGGCGTTACTGGCCTACGAGCAGTACTTC,CATLGRALLAYEQYF
TRBJ2-7,-,-,TRBV7-9,TGTGCCAGCTCGGGACGAGGACTCCTCTTTACCTACGAGCAGTACTTC,CASSGRGLLFTYEQYF
TRBJ2-3,-,TRBD1,TRBV7-3,TGTGCCAGCAGCCTACAACCCGGGACAGGGGGAGATACGCAGTATTTT,CASSLQPGTGGDTQYF
TRBJ1-1,-,-,TRBV19,TGTGCCAGTCGATTGAACACTGAAGCTTTCTTT,CASRLNTEAFF
TRBJ1-1,-,-,TRBV2,TGTGCCAGCAGCCGGGACAAGAACACTGAAGCTTTCTTT,CASSRDKNTEAFF
TRBJ1-5,-,-,TRBV27,TGTGCCAGCAGTTTGGGGGGCGGGAGCAATCAGCCCCAGCATTTT,CASSLGGGSNQPQHF
TRBJ1-6,-,-,TRBV7-6,TGTGCCAGCAGCCCTCTCGGCGAATCACCCCTCCACTTT,CASSPLGESPLHF
TRBJ2-3,-,TRBD2,TRBV28,TGTGCCAGCGCTCCGACAACCGGGGGGGTGTTGGATACGCAGTATTTT,CASAPTTGGVLDTQYF
TRBJ1-2,-,-,TRBV13,TGTGCCAGCAGCTTAGGGGCAGGAGACTATGGCTACACCTTC,CASSLGAGDYGYTF
TRBJ2-5,once,-,TRBV5-1,TGCGCCAGCAGCCCCGGTGATGCGTGGGAGACCCAGTACTTC,CASSPGDAWETQYF
TRBJ2-7,-,-,TRBV29-1,TGCAGCGTATTTAAGGCCCCTCATGGGCAGTACTTC,CSVFKAPHGQYF
TRBJ1-1,-,TRBD1,TRBV9,TGTGCCAGCAGCGCAGGACAGGGAAACACTGAAGCTTTCTTT,CASSAGQGNTEAFF
TRBJ2-3,-,TRBD2,TRBV5-1,TGCGCCAGCAGCTTGGCACTAGCGGGGGTCACAGATACGCAGTATTTT,CASSLALAGVTDTQYF
TRBJ2-7,-,-,TRBV7-2,TGTGCCAGCAGCTTAGGCGCAGGGATCGTAAACGAGCAGTACTTC,CASSLGAGIVNEQYF
TRBJ2-5,-,-,TRBV5-1,TGCGCCAGCAGCTTCAGGGACCCCTCGAACCAAGAGACCCAGTACTTC,CASSFRDPSNQETQYF
TRBJ1-2,-,-,TRBV5-1,TGCGCCAGCAGCCTGCTAGGGGCAGTGGACTATGGCTACACCTTC,CASSLLGAVDYGYTF